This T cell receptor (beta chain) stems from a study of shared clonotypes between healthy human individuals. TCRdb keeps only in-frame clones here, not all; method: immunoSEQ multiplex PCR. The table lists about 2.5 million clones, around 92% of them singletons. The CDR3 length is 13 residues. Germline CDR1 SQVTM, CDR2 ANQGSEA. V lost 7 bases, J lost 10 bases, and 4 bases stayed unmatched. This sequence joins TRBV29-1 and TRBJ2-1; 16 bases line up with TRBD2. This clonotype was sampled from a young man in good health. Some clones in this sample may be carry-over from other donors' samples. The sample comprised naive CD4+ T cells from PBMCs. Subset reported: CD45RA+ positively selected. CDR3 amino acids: CSGSGLAGGEQFF. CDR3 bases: TGCAGCGGCTCGGGACTAGCGGGAGGGGAGCAGTTCTTC.